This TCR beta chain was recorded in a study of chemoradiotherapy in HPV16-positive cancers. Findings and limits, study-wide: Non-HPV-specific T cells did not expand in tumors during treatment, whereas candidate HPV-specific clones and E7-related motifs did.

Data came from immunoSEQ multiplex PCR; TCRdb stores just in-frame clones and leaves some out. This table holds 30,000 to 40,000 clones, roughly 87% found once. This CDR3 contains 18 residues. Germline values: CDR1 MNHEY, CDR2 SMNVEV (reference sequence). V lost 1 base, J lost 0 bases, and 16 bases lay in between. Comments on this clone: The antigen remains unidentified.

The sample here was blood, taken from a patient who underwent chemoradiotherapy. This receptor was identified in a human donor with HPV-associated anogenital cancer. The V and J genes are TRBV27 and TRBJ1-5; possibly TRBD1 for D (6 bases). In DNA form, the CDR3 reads TGTGCCAGCAGTTTATTTGCAGGACAGCGTAATAGCAATCAGCCCCAGCATTTT. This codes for CASSLFAGQRNSNQPQHF.